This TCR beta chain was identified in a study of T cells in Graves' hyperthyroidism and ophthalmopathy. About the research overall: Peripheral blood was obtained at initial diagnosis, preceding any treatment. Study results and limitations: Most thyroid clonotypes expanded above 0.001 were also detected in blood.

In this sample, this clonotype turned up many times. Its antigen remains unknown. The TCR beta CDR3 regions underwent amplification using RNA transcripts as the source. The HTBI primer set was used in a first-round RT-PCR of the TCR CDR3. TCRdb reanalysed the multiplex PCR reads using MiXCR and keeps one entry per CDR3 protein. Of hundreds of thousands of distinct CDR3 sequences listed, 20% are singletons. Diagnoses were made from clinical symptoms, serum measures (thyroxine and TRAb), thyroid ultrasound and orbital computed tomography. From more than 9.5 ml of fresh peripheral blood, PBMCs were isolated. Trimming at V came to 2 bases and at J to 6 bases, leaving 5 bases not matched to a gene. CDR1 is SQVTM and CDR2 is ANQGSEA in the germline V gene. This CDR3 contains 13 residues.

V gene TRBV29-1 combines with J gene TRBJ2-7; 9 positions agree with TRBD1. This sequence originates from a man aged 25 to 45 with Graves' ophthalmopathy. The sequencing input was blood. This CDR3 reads CSVELQGAAEQYF. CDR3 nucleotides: TGCAGCGTTGAACTACAGGGGGCAGCCGAGCAGTACTTC.